The present T cell receptor (beta chain) was sequenced within a study of T-cell memory formation after mild COVID-19. TCRdb ran MiXCR on the 5' RACE reads and lists one entry per CDR3 protein. Among about 170,000 distinct CDR3 sequences, around 13% were seen once, and the ten largest hold approximately 3.6%. General study points: Some clones that responded turned up in pre-infection memory, which suggests that cross-reactive memory joined in. While clones contracting from day 15 to 85 were balanced between CD4 and CD8, later expanders leaned CD4+. Largely, contracting CD4+ clones fell within CM and EM, and contracting CD8+ clones within EMRA.

This clonotype has only a few counts. Its target is not known. This CDR3 is built from 16 residues. Per the germline V gene, CDR1 is SGDLS and CDR2 is YYNGEE. V was shortened by 4 bases and J by 2 bases, with 19 bases between the two germline ends. This TCR came from a man aged 18-30 years who had mild COVID-19 (a few samples of this study predate the infection). Cell type and time point are not known. Input material: PBMCs or a T cell subset sorted from them (not recorded which). The gene calls are TRBV9 and TRBJ2-7; TRBD2 is a possible D gene (6 bases). This CDR3 is CASSPYLGLPAYEQYF. The DNA for the CDR3 is TGTGCCAGCAGCCCCTATCTGGGACTCCCGGCCTACGAGCAGTACTTC.